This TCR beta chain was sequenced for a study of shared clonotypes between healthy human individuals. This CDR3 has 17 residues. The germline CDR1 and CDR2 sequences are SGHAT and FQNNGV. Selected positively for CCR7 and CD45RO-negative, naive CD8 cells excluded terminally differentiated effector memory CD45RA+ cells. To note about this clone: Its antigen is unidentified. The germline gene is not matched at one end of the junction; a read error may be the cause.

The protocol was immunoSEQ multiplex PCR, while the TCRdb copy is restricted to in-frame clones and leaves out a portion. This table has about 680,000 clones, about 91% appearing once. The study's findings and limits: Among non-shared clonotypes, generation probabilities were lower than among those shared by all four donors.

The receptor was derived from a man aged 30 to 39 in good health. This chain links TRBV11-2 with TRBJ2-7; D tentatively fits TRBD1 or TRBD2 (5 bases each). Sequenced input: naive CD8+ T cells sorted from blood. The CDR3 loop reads CASSLGTAGTLSNEQYF. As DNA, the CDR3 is TGTGCCAGCAGCTTAGGCACTGCCGGGACCCTCTCCAACGAGCAGTACTTC.